This T cell receptor beta chain stems from a study of cytomegalovirus exposure and HLA in healthy donors. Study-level findings and limits: The tendency of first-cohort TCR clusters to co-occur in the approximately 120 validation repertoires was identified by a subsequent analysis. Reportedly, cytomegalovirus status was diagnosed with high sensitivity and specificity. TCR beta chains numbering more than 150 were designated cytomegalovirus-associated.

On this clone: Its antigen is unknown.

Germline CDR1 is MNHEY and CDR2 is SMNVEV (reference sequence). This CDR3 comprises 16 residues. V was pared by 0 bases and J by 10 bases, with 9 bases of the junction left unmatched. Donors were drawn from the 120-subject validation cohort, separate from the approximately 670-subject first cohort. The data were produced by immunoSEQ multiplex PCR, yet TCRdb's version contains in-frame clones alone and is incomplete. In the table there are about 74,000 clones, 94% of which are singletons. V usage is TRBV27 and J usage is TRBJ1-5, with TRBD1 matching 10 bases. This TCR came from a woman under 30 in good health and CMV-seropositive. The sequencing input was PBMCs. DNA for the CDR3: TGTGCCAGCAGTTTATCAGTAGGGGGACAGGGGCTTCCCCAGCATTTT. Translated, it gives CASSLSVGGQGLPQHF.